One and the same sample provided the 20 T cell receptor beta chains below, sequenced in a study of cytomegalovirus exposure and HLA in healthy donors. The PCR contained 60 Vbeta and 13 Jbeta primers. Here immunoSEQ multiplex PCR was the method, and the copy in TCRdb shows in-frame clones only, minus some. The profile shows more than 150,000 clones, around 75% of them singletons. Material: PBMCs. These receptors all stem from a woman in her 30s in good health and CMV-seropositive.

The V gene is TRBV6-1, the J gene TRBJ2-1; 10 bases fit TRBD2. The V and J ends lost 4 bases and 3 bases, in that order; junction bases with no gene match: 3. This CDR3 is 15 amino acids long. CDR1 is MNHNS and CDR2 is SASEGT in the germline V gene. The CDR3 here is CASSGTSGGYNEQFF. The CDR3 nucleotides are TGTGCCAGCAGTGGGACTAGCGGAGGCTACAATGAGCAGTTCTTC.

The chain links TRBV19 to TRBJ2-5; possibly TRBD1 for D (6 bases). The germline V gene has CDR1 LNHDA and CDR2 SQIVND (reference sequence). Trimming stripped 3 bases from V and 1 base from J, with 9 bases between. The CDR3 runs to 14 residues. The CDR3 nucleotides read TGTGCCAGTAGTATCACAGGGATCCAAGAGACCCAGTACTTC. This codes for CASSITGIQETQYF.

The chain couples TRBV27 to TRBJ1-3; 8 bases are shared with TRBD1. CDR1 is MNHEY and CDR2 is SMNVEV in the germline V gene (reference sequence). The junction had 10 bases not matched to a gene; V was cut back by 5 bases and J by 4 bases. The CDR3 runs to 16 residues. CDR3 DNA: TGTGCCAGCAGTCCATCCTCCAGGGGGCCGGGAAACACCATATATTTT. Residues: CASSPSSRGPGNTIYF.

The chain carries TRBV6-4 and TRBJ1-1, with D perhaps TRBD1 (5 bases). Trimming stripped 3 bases from V and 2 bases from J, with 19 bases between. Germline lookup yields CDR1 MRHNA and CDR2 SNTAGT. The CDR3 covers 17 residues. The CDR3 protein is CASSESGGAGSNTEAFF. The CDR3, as DNA: TGTGCCAGCAGTGAGAGTGGAGGGGCTGGATCCAACACTGAAGCTTTCTTT.

Concerning this clone: Distinct nucleotide sequences in the sample also encode this CDR3. The chain couples TRBV5-1 to TRBJ2-5; the match to TRBD1 covers 9 bases. The CDR3 has 14 amino acids. In germline, CDR1 is SGHRS, CDR2 YFSETQ. V dropped 0 bases and J dropped 4; count of bases not matched to a gene: 1. This CDR3 reads CASSLDRGRETQYF. The CDR3 DNA is TGCGCCAGCAGCTTGGACAGGGGGCGAGAGACCCAGTACTTC.

The CDR3 here is CSVEGGDTGGKLFF. The CDR3 bases are TGCAGCGTTGAAGGAGGGGACACCGGAGGAAAACTGTTTTTT. This rearrangement joins TRBV29-1 to TRBJ1-4; D is perhaps TRBD1 (6 bases). The germline V gene has CDR1 SQVTM and CDR2 ANQGSEA. Trimming stripped 1 base from V and 10 bases from J, with 16 bases between. This CDR3 spans 14 amino acids. Together with reference TRBV29-1 and TRBJ1-4, the CDR3 gives the full variable domain: SAVISQKPSRDICQRGTSLTIQCQVDSQVTMMFWYRQQPGQSLTLIATANQGSEATYESGFVIDKFPISRPNLTFSTLTVSNMSPEDSSIYLCSVEGGDTGGKLFFGSGTQLSVL.

This chain uses TRBV18 with TRBJ1-2, with a weak D call TRBD1 (5 bases). The CDR3 length is 13 residues. Per the germline V gene, CDR1 is KGHSH and CDR2 is LQKENI. The V end lost 2 bases, the J end lost 3 bases, and 7 bases lay between the germline ends. The CDR3 sequence is CASSPGRDYGYTF. In DNA, the CDR3 is TGTGCCAGCTCACCAGGCAGGGACTATGGCTACACCTTC.

This chain connects TRBV11-2 to TRBJ2-2, with 8 bases matching TRBD2. This CDR3 has 16 residues. Germline trimming cut 5 bases from V and 5 bases from J; bases unmatched to any gene: 10. The germline CDR1 and CDR2 sequences are SGHAT and FQNNGV. The CDR3 loop reads CASSPLSGSGTGELFF. The CDR3 bases are TGTGCCAGCAGCCCGCTGAGCGGGAGTGGGACCGGGGAGCTGTTTTTT.

This clone has only a few counts. The DNA for the CDR3 is TGTGCCAGCAGTGAGGGGAGGGGACAGGGCCCATACGAGCAGTACTTC. Translated: CASSEGRGQGPYEQYF. V usage is TRBV6-1 and J usage is TRBJ2-7, with 9 bases aligning to TRBD1. Looked up from germline, CDR1 is MNHNS and CDR2 is SASEGT. J gave up 4 bases and V 3 bases, and 10 bases lay outside the gene matches. This CDR3 is built from 16 residues.

The chain employs TRBV5-6 and TRBJ1-4, with TRBD1 matching over 8 bases. V shed 3 bases, J shed 6 bases, and the junction held 7 bases outside the gene matches. Germline V gene data show CDR1 as SGHDT and CDR2 as YYEEEE. This CDR3 spans 15 amino acids. CDR3 DNA sequence: TGTGCCAGCAGCTCGGCAGGGGGCGGGGATGAAAAACTGTTTTTT. This encodes CASSSAGGGDEKLFF.

The rearrangement uses TRBV9 and TRBJ2-1, with a weak D call TRBD2 (5 bases). Trimming took off 1 base at V and 8 bases at J, with 16 bases between the two ends. Germline lookup yields CDR1 SGDLS and CDR2 YYNGEE. The CDR3 covers 15 residues. CDR3 DNA sequence: TGTGCCAGCAGCGTAAGGCTAGCAATCGGGCATGAGCAGTTCTTC. Protein sequence: CASSVRLAIGHEQFF.

The rearrangement joins TRBV15 to TRBJ1-4; no clear D. This CDR3 region has 15 residues. Germline-derived CDR1 and CDR2 are LNHNV and YYDKDF (reference sequence). The V and J ends lost 2 bases and 6 bases respectively, with 13 bases between them. This CDR3 is CATSRLWQVDEKLFF. As DNA, the CDR3 is TGTGCCACCAGCAGACTTTGGCAGGTTGATGAAAAACTGTTTTTT.

This clone came up once. The gene calls are TRBV19 and TRBJ1-5, with 10 bases that match TRBD1. Trimming took 4 bases from V and 7 from J; bases not matched to a gene: 13. CDR3 length: 17 amino acids. CDR1 and CDR2 (germline): LNHDA, SQIVND (reference sequence). As DNA, the CDR3 is TGTGCCAGTAGTACGCAACCGGGGGGGACAGGGGTGCAGCCCCAGCATTTT. Translating it yields CASSTQPGGTGVQPQHF.

This clone was detected a few times. The chain has TRBV2 and TRBJ1-1; 9 bases line up with TRBD1. The junction had 6 bases not matched to a gene; V was cut back by 2 bases and J by 5 bases. The CDR3 length is 15 residues. The germline CDR1 and CDR2 sequences are SNHLY and FYNNEI. As DNA, the CDR3 is TGTGCCAGCAGTGAACCTGGACAGGGGCGAACTGAAGCTTTCTTT. Protein sequence: CASSEPGQGRTEAFF.

The chain recombines TRBV15 with TRBJ2-1; 12 bases fit TRBD2. CDR3 length equals 13 residues. Germline V gives CDR1 LNHNV, CDR2 YYDKDF (reference sequence). Unmatched junction bases numbered 1, after V lost 7 bases and J lost 6 bases. CDR3: CATMTSGGNEQFF. The CDR3 DNA is TGTGCCACCATGACTAGCGGGGGCAATGAGCAGTTCTTC.

The chain uses TRBV9 and TRBJ2-6, with 9 positions matching TRBD1. This CDR3 has 18 residues. Losses at the gene ends were 3 bases for V and 1 base for J; bases not matched to a gene: 8. Germline V gene lookup returns CDR1 SGDLS and CDR2 YYNGEE. CDR3 DNA sequence: TGTGCCAGCAGCGATCGGACAGGGGACATATCTGGGGCCAACGTCCTGACTTTC. Its protein product is CASSDRTGDISGANVLTF.

Remarks on this clone: The same CDR3 also results from other DNA sequences found in this sample. The rearrangement uses TRBV7-9 and TRBJ1-2, with unresolved D. The CDR3 is made up of 13 amino acids. The V gene's germline CDR1 is SEHNR and CDR2 FQNEAQ (reference sequence). V was clipped by 3 bases and J by 4 bases, with 9 bases between them. CDR3 DNA sequence: TGTGCCAGCAGCTTGGGAGGACTCTATGGCTACACCTTC. As protein: CASSLGGLYGYTF.

J is TRBJ2-1 and V is TRBV6-1; the match to TRBD2 covers 9 bases. Germline V gene data show CDR1 as MNHNS and CDR2 as SASEGT. V lost 6 bases and J lost 5; bases outside the gene matches: 8. The CDR3 has 15 amino acids. The CDR3 DNA reads TGTGCCAGCAGCCCGAGGCTAGCGGGAAACAATGAGCAGTTCTTC. This codes for CASSPRLAGNNEQFF.

The V and J genes are TRBV5-5 and TRBJ2-7; D may be TRBD2 (5 bases). Germline V gives CDR1 SGHKS, CDR2 YYEKEE (reference sequence). The CDR3 sequence is 17 residues long. V was shortened by 2 bases and J by 4 bases, with 22 bases between the two germline ends. CDR3 coding DNA: TGTGCCAGCAGCTTTACTACCGGGTTTTCGGGAAAATACGAGCAGTACTTC. Translation gives CASSFTTGFSGKYEQYF.

This chain uses TRBV29-1 with TRBJ1-1, with 7 bases lining up with TRBD1. The CDR3 is 12 residues long. Trimming at V came to 0 bases and at J to 7 bases, leaving 2 bases not matched to a gene. CDR1 and CDR2 (germline): SQVTM, ANQGSEA. The CDR3 loop reads CSVEDGQVEAFF. In DNA form, the CDR3 reads TGCAGCGTTGAAGATGGACAGGTTGAAGCTTTCTTT.